This T cell receptor (beta chain) was identified during a study of blood T cell repertoires in COVID-19. At the level of the study: The cDNA or gDNA used as material had been derived from T cells, B-cell-depleted T cells, or PBMCs.

Researchers sorted participants into cohorts using their self-reported clinical history. As processed by the authors: Estimates of nucleated cell counts were drawn from the amplification of reference gene primers. The assay was immunoSEQ multiplex PCR, and TCRdb's table has in-frame clones only and misses some. That table supplies the V and J calls and clone size; D and trimming were determined from the DNA. The sample yields under 250,000 clones, 85% to 90% seen once. The ends lost 3 bases at V and 8 bases at J; junction bases unmatched: 8. This CDR3 has 14 amino acids. The V gene's germline CDR1 is SGHRS and CDR2 YFSETQ.

The chain recombines TRBV5-1 with TRBJ2-1; 7 bases agree with TRBD1. Sequencing input: PBMCs or T cells enriched from blood (not recorded which). The source of this sequence is a woman aged 25 to 39 with acute COVID-19. CDR3 residues: CASSYRQGPHEQFF. In nucleotides, the CDR3 is TGCGCCAGCAGCTATCGACAGGGTCCTCATGAGCAGTTCTTC.